Reported below is one T cell receptor beta chain. V shed 0 bases and J shed 6 bases, with 19 bases lying between them. CDR3 length: 18 residues. Germline values: CDR1 SGHNT, CDR2 YYREEE (reference sequence). Only in-frame clones appear in the TCRdb table, and some are missing; sequencing was by immunoSEQ multiplex PCR. The sample carries fewer than 90,000 clones, around 96% recorded once. Resections obtained during corrective heart surgery supplied the thymus tissue. These data originate in a study of human thymus T cells. This chain joins TRBV5-4 and TRBJ2-6; D is perhaps TRBD1 (5 bases). The sequenced sample consisted of thymus tissue. The sequence came from a boy younger than two with a congenital heart defect but otherwise immunologically healthy. The CDR3 is CASSLEGRAVSAANVLTF. The CDR3 DNA sequence: TGTGCCAGCAGCTTGGAGGGCAGGGCAGTTTCGGCGGCCAACGTCCTGACTTTC.